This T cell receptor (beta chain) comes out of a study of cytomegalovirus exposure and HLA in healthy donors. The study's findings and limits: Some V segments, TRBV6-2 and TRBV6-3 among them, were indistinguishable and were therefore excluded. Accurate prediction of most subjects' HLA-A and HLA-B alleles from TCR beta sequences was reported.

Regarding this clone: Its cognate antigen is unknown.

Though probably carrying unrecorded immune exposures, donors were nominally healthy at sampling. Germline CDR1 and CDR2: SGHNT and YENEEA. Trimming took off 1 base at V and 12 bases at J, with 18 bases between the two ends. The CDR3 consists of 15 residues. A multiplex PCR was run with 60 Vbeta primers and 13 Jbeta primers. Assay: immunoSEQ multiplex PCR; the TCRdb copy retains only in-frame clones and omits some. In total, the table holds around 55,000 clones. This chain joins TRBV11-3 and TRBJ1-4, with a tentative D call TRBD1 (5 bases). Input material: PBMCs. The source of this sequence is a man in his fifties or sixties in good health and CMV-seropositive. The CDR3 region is CASSLVNPSPGELFF. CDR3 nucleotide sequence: TGTGCCAGCAGCTTAGTCAATCCATCCCCGGGGGAACTGTTTTTT.